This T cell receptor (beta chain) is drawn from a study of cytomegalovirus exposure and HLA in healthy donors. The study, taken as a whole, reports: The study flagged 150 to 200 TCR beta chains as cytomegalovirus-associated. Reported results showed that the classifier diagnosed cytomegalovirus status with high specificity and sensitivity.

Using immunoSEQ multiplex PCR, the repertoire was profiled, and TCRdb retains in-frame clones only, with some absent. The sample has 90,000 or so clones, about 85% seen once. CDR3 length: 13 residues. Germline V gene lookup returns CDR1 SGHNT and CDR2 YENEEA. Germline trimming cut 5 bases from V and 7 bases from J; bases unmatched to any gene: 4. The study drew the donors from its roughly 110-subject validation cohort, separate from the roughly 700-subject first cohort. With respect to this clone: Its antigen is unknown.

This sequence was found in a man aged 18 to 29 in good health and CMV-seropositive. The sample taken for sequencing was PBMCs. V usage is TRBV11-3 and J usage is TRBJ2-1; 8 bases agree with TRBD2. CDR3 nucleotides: TGTGCCAGCAGCCGACTAGCGTGGAATGAGCAGTTCTTC. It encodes CASSRLAWNEQFF.